Each of the 4 T cell receptor beta chains below was sequenced from the same sample in a study of T cell changes during pregnancy in multiple sclerosis. Clones were read by immunoSEQ multiplex PCR, and TCRdb kept only the in-frame ones, dropping some. The top ten hold 0.36% of the sample, which has about 59,000 clones, 85% to 95% seen once. This specimen was CD4+ T cells from peripheral blood mononuclear cells, taken before pregnancy. The receptors derive from a female donor with multiple sclerosis, enrolled in a pregnancy study.

The chain carries TRBV5-6 and TRBJ2-5; D possibly corresponds to TRBD2 (5 bases). This CDR3 region has 16 residues. Germline CDR1 is SGHDT and CDR2 is YYEEEE. The V gene lost 1 base and the J gene lost 4 bases, with 17 bases spanning the gap. The CDR3 DNA reads TGTGCCAGCAGCTTGCATTCAGTGAGCGGTTCAGAGACCCAGTACTTC. Residues: CASSLHSVSGSETQYF.

The chain combines TRBV4-2 with TRBJ2-3, with 10 bases matching TRBD2. This CDR3 is built from 15 residues. Trimming removed 0 bases from V and 4 bases from J; junction bases left unmatched: 1. The germline gives CDR1 LGHNA, CDR2 YNFKEQ. CDR3 region: CASSQELAGADTQYF. In DNA form, the CDR3 reads TGTGCCAGCAGCCAAGAGCTAGCGGGGGCAGATACGCAGTATTTT.

This chain uses TRBV19 with TRBJ2-1; 10 bases agree with TRBD2. Germline assignment: CDR1 LNHDA and CDR2 SQIVND (reference sequence). The CDR3 has 15 amino acids. V lost 5 bases to trimming and J lost 2 bases; unmatched junction nucleotides: 3. CDR3 in amino acids: CASSEAGGAYNEQFF. The CDR3 DNA follows: TGTGCCAGTAGTGAAGCGGGAGGGGCCTACAATGAGCAGTTCTTC.

The chain has TRBV9 and TRBJ2-3; D is unclear. V gave up 2 bases and J gave up 0 bases, with 10 bases separating them. This CDR3 is 15 amino acids long. The germline V gene has CDR1 SGDLS and CDR2 YYNGEE. This chain's CDR3 is CASSVQALSTDTQYF. CDR3 nucleotide sequence: TGTGCCAGCAGCGTTCAGGCCCTAAGCACAGATACGCAGTATTTT. Full variable domain (remainder filled in from reference TRBV9 and TRBJ2-3): DSGVTQTPKHLITATGQRVTLRCSPRSGDLSVYWYQQSLDQGLQFLIQYYNGEERAKGNILERFSAQQFPDLHSELNLSSLELGDSALYFCASSVQALSTDTQYFGPGTRLTVL.